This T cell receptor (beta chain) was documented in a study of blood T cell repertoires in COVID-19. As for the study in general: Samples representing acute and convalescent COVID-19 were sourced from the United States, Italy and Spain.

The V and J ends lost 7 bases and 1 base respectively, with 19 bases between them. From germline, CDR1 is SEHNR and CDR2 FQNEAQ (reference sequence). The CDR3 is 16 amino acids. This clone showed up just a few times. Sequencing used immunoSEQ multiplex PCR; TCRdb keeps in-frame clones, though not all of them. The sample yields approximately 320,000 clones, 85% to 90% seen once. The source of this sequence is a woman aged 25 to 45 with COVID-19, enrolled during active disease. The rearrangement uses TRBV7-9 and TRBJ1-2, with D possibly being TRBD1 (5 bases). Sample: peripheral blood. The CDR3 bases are TGTGCCAGCATTAATGGCCTGGAGGGGCTTAACTATGGCTACACCTTC. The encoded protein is CASINGLEGLNYGYTF.